The present TCR beta chain was sequenced within a study of metastatic and nonmetastatic thyroid tumors. Whole-study findings and limits: Malignant thyroid tumors reportedly exceeded benign nodules significantly in TCR beta diversity, with the difference appearing in blood and tumor.

In the authors' workflow: Researchers built a distant-metastasis classifier for papillary thyroid cancer that drew on CDR3 differences across clinicopathological groups. TCRdb used MiXCR to call clones anew from the PCR reads. TCRdb's processing, not the study's, gives the V and J calls here. The table records some 64,000 clones, about 4% of them present only once. The CDR3 runs to 16 residues. V lost 4 bases and J lost 4, with 18 bases in between. Germline CDR1 is SGHNT and CDR2 is YYREEE (reference sequence). This clone appeared many times. The antigen is unknown. Thyroid surgery was preceded by no treatment in any patient.

The TCR sequence derives from a female donor with papillary thyroid cancer or a benign thyroid nodule (not recorded which). Some clones in this sample may be carry-over from other donors' samples. The chain links TRBV5-4 to TRBJ1-3; tentatively, D is TRBD1 (6 bases). Specimen: blood. CDR3 in amino acids: CASSKGGGARGNTIYF. The DNA of the CDR3 is TGTGCCAGCAGCAAGGGTGGGGGCGCGAGGGGAAACACCATATATTTT.